Listed below are T cell receptor beta chains from one sample, sequenced in a study of T-cell reconstitution after alpha-beta-depleted transplantation in children. MiXCR, applied by TCRdb to the PCR reads, yields one record per CDR3 protein. Of over 120,000 distinct CDR3 sequences in the sample, roughly 9% were seen once. Material: PBMCs, mostly from graft donor cells, obtained 180 days after TCRalphabeta/CD19-depleted stem cell transplant. All receptors come from a female patient aged 2-15 years who had a stem cell transplant for congenital amegakaryocytic thrombocytopenia, so the T cells may come from the graft donor. CDR3s include the opening cysteine and the closing phenylalanine or tryptophan. The D gene is left open where the match is weak. Clone sizes are given selectively: once, few, many, or a class where the clone is expanded.

clone size	V gene	D gene	J gene	CDR3 DNA	CDR3 protein
many	TRBV4-1	-	TRBJ2-3	TGCGCCAGCAGCCAGGGAGGAGGGAATACGCAGTATTTT	CASSQGGGNTQYF
many	TRBV10-3	-	TRBJ2-4	TGTGCCATCAGTGAGTCAACAGTACTAGCCAAAAACATTCAGTACTTC	CAISESTVLAKNIQYF
many	TRBV29-1	-	TRBJ2-7	TGCAGCGGGCGGACAACCGCCTACGAGCAGTACTTC	CSGRTTAYEQYF
-	TRBV29-1	-	TRBJ2-1	TGCAGCGTTTTGGGGAGCCGAGTTATAAATGAGCAGTTCTTC	CSVLGSRVINEQFF
many	TRBV20-1	-	TRBJ2-2	TGCAGTGCTAGAGACGGGAACACCGGGGAGCTGTTTTTT	CSARDGNTGELFF
few	TRBV20-1	TRBD2	TRBJ2-3	TGCAGTGCTACCAGCGGGAGTGAGGCTGGGGATACGCAGTATTTT	CSATSGSEAGDTQYF
many	TRBV2	-	TRBJ2-2	TGTGCCAGCAGTGTCCGAGACGGGGCCGGGGAGCTGTTTTTT	CASSVRDGAGELFF
-	TRBV3-1	-	TRBJ2-7	TGTGCCAGCAGCCCACGTTTTCAAAACTACGAGCAGTACTTC	CASSPRFQNYEQYF
few	TRBV6-2/TRBV6-3	TRBD2	TRBJ2-7	TGTGCCAGCTTCCCTCGCGGGAGGCCCCTAAGAGACGAGCAGTACTTC	CASFPRGRPLRDEQYF
-	TRBV20-1	-	TRBJ2-3	TGCAGTGCTCCCCTGGGAGCCTGGAATCCAGATACGCAGTATTTT	CSAPLGAWNPDTQYF
many	TRBV5-1	TRBD2	TRBJ2-1	TGCGCCAGCAGCTTCGTAGCGGGAGCAGCTCACAATGAGCAGTTCTTC	CASSFVAGAAHNEQFF
-	TRBV11-2	-	TRBJ2-7	TGTGCCAGCAGGAAAGGACAGCCCTACGAGCAGTACTTC	CASRKGQPYEQYF
few	TRBV20-1	-	TRBJ1-1	TGCAGTGCTCTGGACCCAGGGATTTCTGAAGCTTTCTTT	CSALDPGISEAFF
few	TRBV20-1	-	TRBJ1-3	TGCAGTGCTAGCCCGGGGGCAGAACTCTCTGGAAACACCATATATTTT	CSASPGAELSGNTIYF
many	TRBV5-1	-	TRBJ2-3	TGCGCCAGCAGAATTTTACGGGAAGGTTCAGATACGCAGTATTTT	CASRILREGSDTQYF
many	TRBV28	TRBD1	TRBJ2-2	TGTGCCAGCAGTTCCCGGACAGGGAGCGCCGGGGAGCTGTTTTTT	CASSSRTGSAGELFF
many	TRBV12-3/TRBV12-4	TRBD1	TRBJ1-2	TGTGCCAGCAGTTTAGGGACAGGAGTCTATGGCTACACCTTC	CASSLGTGVYGYTF
many	TRBV10-3	-	TRBJ1-2	TGTGCCATCAGACAGGGAGACTATGGCTACACCTTC	CAIRQGDYGYTF
-	TRBV14	TRBD1	TRBJ1-4	TGTGCCAGCAGCCAGCACGGGACAGCCTTCTCAACTAATGAAAAACTGTTTTTT	CASSQHGTAFSTNEKLFF
many	TRBV7-2	TRBD2	TRBJ2-7	TGTGCCAGCAGCGAGGGACTAGCGGGGATCTACGAGCAGTACTTC	CASSEGLAGIYEQYF
-	TRBV4-1	TRBD2	TRBJ2-3	TGCGCCAGCAGCCAAGAAAGCGGGAGTAGAGGCGATACGCAGTATTTT	CASSQESGSRGDTQYF
few	TRBV10-3	TRBD2	TRBJ2-5	TGTGCCATCAGTGATGCGGGAGGGCCCGGAGGCGAGACCCAGTACTTC	CAISDAGGPGGETQYF
-	TRBV5-6	-	TRBJ1-6	TGTGCCAGCAGCTTGAACAGAAATTCACCCCTCCACTTT	CASSLNRNSPLHF
many	TRBV12-3/TRBV12-4	-	TRBJ2-6	TGTGCCAGCAGTTTCGTCCTGGGTAGGGCCAACGTCCTGACTTTC	CASSFVLGRANVLTF
many	TRBV28	TRBD1	TRBJ1-5	TGTGCCAGCAGTTTAAGGGGGCCGAAGCAGCCCCAGCATTTT	CASSLRGPKQPQHF
many	TRBV5-1	-	TRBJ2-7	TGCGCCAGCAGCTTGGCCAGTCAGACCTACGAGCAGTACTTC	CASSLASQTYEQYF
many	TRBV15	TRBD1	TRBJ1-1	TGTGCCACCACCCTGGACAGGGGATCTACCTCGAACACTGAAGCTTTCTTT	CATTLDRGSTSNTEAFF
many	TRBV6-1	-	TRBJ1-5	TGTGCCAGCGGGCCGACAGGCAATCAGCCCCAGCATTTT	CASGPTGNQPQHF
-	TRBV5-1	-	TRBJ2-7	TGCGCCAGCACTGTCTGGCCGGGGGGCGCGGGGCAGTACTTC	CASTVWPGGAGQYF
-	TRBV20-1	TRBD2	TRBJ2-3	TGCAGTGCTACCAGCGGGGGGAAAACGAAAAATACGCAGTATTTT	CSATSGGKTKNTQYF
-	TRBV5-1	TRBD1	TRBJ2-4	TGCGCCAGCAGCTTGGCCGGGACAGGGGTGAACATTCAGTACTTC	CASSLAGTGVNIQYF
few	TRBV5-1	-	TRBJ1-2	TGCGCCAGCAGCTTGGTTCTACAGGGAATAGGTGGCTACACCTTC	CASSLVLQGIGGYTF
many	TRBV5-1	-	TRBJ2-2	TGCGCCAGTCGCAATCGTCTCGGGGAGCTGTTTTTT	CASRNRLGELFF
many	TRBV27	-	TRBJ2-5	TGTGCCAGCAGGGGGCAAGGGGCAGGGCCACAAGAGACCCAGTACTTC	CASRGQGAGPQETQYF
-	TRBV10-3	-	TRBJ2-7	TGTGCCATCAGTGAGCCCGGCGCCTGTATTTCCCTCTACGAGCAGTACTTC	CAISEPGACISLYEQYF
many	TRBV12-3/TRBV12-4	-	TRBJ1-5	TGTGCCAGCAGCCTAGACAGTGGGCGGCCCCAGCATTTT	CASSLDSGRPQHF
-	TRBV18	TRBD2	TRBJ2-1	TGTGCCAGCTCACCAGAACTAGCGGGAGGAGATGAGCAGTTCTTC	CASSPELAGGDEQFF
-	TRBV5-1	TRBD1	TRBJ1-1	TGCGCCAGCAGCTTGGTCCCGGGACAGGGTTTCGCTGAAGCTTTCTTT	CASSLVPGQGFAEAFF
-	TRBV2	-	TRBJ1-5	TGTGCCAGCAGTGAGGGCCTCAATCAGCCCCAGCATTTT	CASSEGLNQPQHF
few	TRBV4-1	-	TRBJ2-5	TGCGCCAGCAGCCAGCCCGGGGGCAAAGGGACCCAGTACTTC	CASSQPGGKGTQYF
many	TRBV3-1	TRBD1	TRBJ2-7	TGTGCCAGCAGCCAGGGACAGGGCTACGAGCAGTACTTC	CASSQGQGYEQYF
-	TRBV6-1	TRBD1	TRBJ2-4	TGTGCCAGCAGTGAGAGAGATTGGGGACAGACCTCTTTCAATAAAAACAGTCAGTACTTC	CASSERDWGQTSFNKNSQYF
many	TRBV7-2	TRBD2	TRBJ2-1	TGTGCCAGCAGCACCCGCGGGGGGGCCTACAATGAGCAGTTCTTC	CASSTRGGAYNEQFF
many	TRBV20-1	TRBD1	TRBJ2-3	TGCAGTGCTAGGGGGGCCGGGACAGGGGGCGCAGATACGCAGTATTTT	CSARGAGTGGADTQYF
-	TRBV20-1	TRBD2	TRBJ2-3	TGCAGTGCCCGCGGGGGGAGGAGCACAGATACGCAGTATTTT	CSARGGRSTDTQYF
many	TRBV5-1	-	TRBJ1-2	TGCGCCAGCAGCTTGGATGGGAACCTCGGTCGATATGGCTACACCTTC	CASSLDGNLGRYGYTF